One and the same sample provided the 3 T cell receptor beta chains below, sequenced in a study of blood T cell repertoires in COVID-19. The method was immunoSEQ multiplex PCR; TCRdb's version includes in-frame clones alone and lacks a portion of them. The data show 65,000 to 70,000 clones, under 85% seen once. The specimen was peripheral blood. The receptors here all came from a man in his fifties or sixties with acute or convalescent COVID-19.

Only one count was recorded for this clone. The CDR3 DNA reads as TGCGCCAGCAGCCTAGACAGAAACATTCAGTACTTC. Protein sequence: CASSLDRNIQYF. This chain links TRBV5-1 with TRBJ2-4; D is possibly TRBD1 (5 bases). The CDR3 consists of 12 residues. The V gene's germline CDR1 is SGHRS and CDR2 YFSETQ. Between the trimmed V and J ends, which lost 4 bases and 6 bases, there was a span of 8 bases.

J is TRBJ1-2 and V is TRBV5-1; 7 bases are shared with TRBD1. The CDR3 contains 14 residues. Germline CDR1 is SGHRS and CDR2 is YFSETQ. Trimming took 4 bases from V and 8 from J; bases not matched to a gene: 11. In nucleotides, the CDR3 is TGCGCCAGCAGCCAGAACAGGGGCTTGGGCGGCTACACCTTC. Its translation is CASSQNRGLGGYTF.

The rearrangement links TRBV5-1 to TRBJ2-5; TRBD2 matches 11 bases. The CDR3 contains 14 residues. The germline V gene has CDR1 SGHRS and CDR2 YFSETQ. The V gene end was trimmed by 4 bases and the J gene end by 3 bases; junction bases not matched to a gene: 2. The CDR3 nucleotides read TGCGCCAGCAGCCAGACTAGCGGGAAAGAGACCCAGTACTTC. The encoded protein is CASSQTSGKETQYF.